The rows below give T cell receptor beta chains drawn from one sample of a study of technical replicates of blood from several donors. Profiling relied on immunoSEQ multiplex PCR, and the TCRdb table lists in-frame clones only, not all of them. The sample includes 65,000 to 85,000 clones, around 90% of them seen just once. Sequenced input: T cells isolated from PBMCs. These receptors came from a human donor in good health. Each CDR3 is given with its conserved first and last residue. D genes are given only for firm matches. Clone size is stated in some rows and not others, as once, few, many or a class when expanded.

CDR3 DNA: TGTGCCAGCGCCCTAGGGCGGGAGGGCCAAGGTTACGAGCAGTACTTC
CDR3 protein: CASALGREGQGYEQYF
V gene: TRBV28
J gene: TRBJ2-7
clone size: -
D gene: TRBD2

CDR3 DNA: TGCGCCAGCAGCCAACCTTCGGCACAGTTCCTCTATGGCTACACCTTC
CDR3 protein: CASSQPSAQFLYGYTF
V gene: TRBV4-1
J gene: TRBJ1-2
clone size: -
D gene: -

CDR3 DNA: TGTGCCAGCAGCAACGACCTGGAGTCTGAAGCTTTCTTT
CDR3 protein: CASSNDLESEAFF
V gene: TRBV7-6
J gene: TRBJ1-1
clone size: once
D gene: -

CDR3 DNA: TGTGCCATCAGTCCCGGGACAGGGACCACAGATACGCAGTATTTT
CDR3 protein: CAISPGTGTTDTQYF
V gene: TRBV10-3
J gene: TRBJ2-3
clone size: once
D gene: TRBD1

CDR3 DNA: TGCGCCAGCAGCTTGTCACTAGCGGGGTGGGCCTACGAGCAGTACTTC
CDR3 protein: CASSLSLAGWAYEQYF
V gene: TRBV5-1
J gene: TRBJ2-7
clone size: -
D gene: TRBD2

CDR3 DNA: TGTGCCAGCAGCCAAGAGTGGGCCAGCTACGAGCAGTACTTC
CDR3 protein: CASSQEWASYEQYF
V gene: TRBV14
J gene: TRBJ2-7
clone size: -
D gene: -

CDR3 DNA: TGTGCCAGTAAGGACAGCGCTTACAATGAGCAGTTCTTC
CDR3 protein: CASKDSAYNEQFF
V gene: TRBV28
J gene: TRBJ2-1
clone size: -
D gene: -

CDR3 DNA: TGTGCCAGCAGCTTAGACCGAGTGAACACTGAAGCTTTCTTT
CDR3 protein: CASSLDRVNTEAFF
V gene: TRBV7-2
J gene: TRBJ1-1
clone size: -
D gene: -

CDR3 DNA: TGTGCCAGCAGTGAGACTATCGACGCCTACAATGAGCAGTTCTTC
CDR3 protein: CASSETIDAYNEQFF
V gene: TRBV6-1
J gene: TRBJ2-1
clone size: once
D gene: -

CDR3 DNA: TGCAGCGTGGGACAGGGTAGTGATCAGCCCCAGCATTTT
CDR3 protein: CSVGQGSDQPQHF
V gene: TRBV29-1
J gene: TRBJ1-5
clone size: -
D gene: TRBD1

CDR3 DNA: TGTGCTAGCAGCTTTGAAAGCGGGAGGGCCTATGAGCAGTTCTTC
CDR3 protein: CASSFESGRAYEQFF
V gene: TRBV7-7
J gene: TRBJ2-1
clone size: -
D gene: TRBD2

CDR3 DNA: TGTGCCAGCAGCACCCGGGACAGGGAAACTAATGAAAAACTGTTTTTT
CDR3 protein: CASSTRDRETNEKLFF
V gene: TRBV9
J gene: TRBJ1-4
clone size: -
D gene: TRBD1

CDR3 DNA: TGTGCCAGCAGTCCCCGACAGGGATGGACTGAAGCTTTCTTT
CDR3 protein: CASSPRQGWTEAFF
V gene: TRBV28
J gene: TRBJ1-1
clone size: -
D gene: TRBD1

CDR3 DNA: TGCGCCAGCAGCCTTGGGGGACAGGGGGTCTACGAGCAGTACTTC
CDR3 protein: CASSLGGQGVYEQYF
V gene: TRBV4-3
J gene: TRBJ2-7
clone size: once
D gene: TRBD1

CDR3 DNA: TGTGCCAGTACGGACAGGGACTACGAGCAGTACTTC
CDR3 protein: CASTDRDYEQYF
V gene: TRBV19
J gene: TRBJ2-7
clone size: -
D gene: TRBD1

CDR3 DNA: TGCGCCAGCAGCCAAGTGCAGGGGGCGGAAGGAAACACCATATATTTT
CDR3 protein: CASSQVQGAEGNTIYF
V gene: TRBV4-3
J gene: TRBJ1-3
clone size: -
D gene: TRBD1

CDR3 DNA: TGTGCCAGTAGTACACGGGACAGGTATTATGGAAACACCATATATTTT
CDR3 protein: CASSTRDRYYGNTIYF
V gene: TRBV19
J gene: TRBJ1-3
clone size: -
D gene: TRBD1